The 17 T cell receptor beta chains below all came from one sample that was sequenced in a study of metastatic and nonmetastatic thyroid tumors. None of the patients had undergone any treatment ahead of thyroid surgery. MiXCR was used by TCRdb to re-call the PCR reads. The table shows roughly 40,000 clones, with around 10% occurring only once. What was sequenced was blood. The receptors were gathered from a male donor with papillary thyroid cancer or a benign thyroid nodule (not recorded which). Some clones in this sample may be carry-over from other donors' samples.

This clone was counted many times. The J gene is TRBJ1-1, the V gene TRBV7-2; D gene unclear. Germline values: CDR1 SGHTA, CDR2 FQGNSA. V dropped 3 bases and J dropped 2 bases, with 10 bases sitting between them. This CDR3 spans 14 amino acids. CDR3 DNA: TGTGCCAGCAGCTTGGGGTGGCAAAACACTGAAGCTTTCTTT. This codes for CASSLGWQNTEAFF.

V and J are TRBV30 and TRBJ1-5; TRBD1 is a possible D gene (5 bases). Between the trimmed V and J ends, which lost 0 bases and 0 bases, there was a span of 12 bases. The CDR3 is 16 residues long. Looked up from germline, CDR1 is GTSNPN and CDR2 is SVGIG (reference sequence). CDR3 protein: CAWSVRDQFSNQPQHF. The DNA of the CDR3 is TGTGCCTGGAGTGTCCGGGACCAATTTAGCAATCAGCCCCAGCATTTT.

This clone was seen ten or more times. The V call is TRBV4-1, the J call TRBJ2-2, with D perhaps being TRBD1 or TRBD2 (5 bases each). Trimming took 5 bases from V and 0 from J, leaving 7 bases between them. The CDR3 loop spans 14 amino acids. Germline assignment: CDR1 MGHRA and CDR2 YSYEKL. The CDR3 DNA reads as TGCGCCAGCAGCAAGGGACCGAACACCGGGGAGCTGTTTTTT. Amino acid sequence: CASSKGPNTGELFF.

The rearrangement joins TRBV4-1 to TRBJ1-2, with 8 bases aligning to TRBD1. V was pared by 6 bases and J by 3 bases, with 3 bases of the junction left unmatched. CDR1 and CDR2 (germline): MGHRA, YSYEKL. This CDR3 is built from 13 residues. The CDR3 coding sequence is TGCGCCAGCAGGCAGACAGGGGACTATGGCTACACCTTC. Amino acids: CASRQTGDYGYTF.

Concerning this clone itself: At one of its ends the junction is not consistent with the germline gene, which may arise from a read error. V is TRBV6-2 or TRBV6-3 and J is TRBJ2-2; D may be TRBD1 (5 bases). Looked up from germline, CDR1 is MNHEY and CDR2 is SVGEGT. CDR3 length: 11 amino acids. DNA for the CDR3: TGTGCCACAGGGCTCTCCGGTGAGCTGTTTTTT. Translating it yields CATGLSGELFF.

Comments on this clone: A much larger clonotype is one base distant, so this may be a read error. The chain carries TRBV3-1 and TRBJ1-4, with D uncertain. CDR3 length: 15 residues. Germline lookup yields CDR1 LGHDT and CDR2 YNNKEL (reference sequence). Trimming shortened V by 5 bases and J by 8 bases, and 18 bases separated the two germline ends. Here the CDR3 DNA reads TGTGCCAGCAGCTTTCTGACACCTGGAGGAGAAAAACTGTTTTTT. Translating gives CASSFLTPGGEKLFF. Looking up the rest from reference TRBV3-1 and TRBJ1-4 gives the full variable domain: DTAVSQTPKYLVTQMGNDKSIKCEQNLGHDTMYWYKQDSKKFLKIMFSYNNKELIINETVPNRFSPKSPDKAHLNLHINSLELGDSAVYFCASSFLTPGGEKLFFGSGTQLSVL.

There are many counts of this clone. This chain uses TRBV2 with TRBJ2-7, with D perhaps being TRBD1 or TRBD2 (5 bases each). There are 14 residues in the CDR3. Trimming took off 4 bases at V and 0 bases at J, with 10 bases between the two ends. The germline CDR1 and CDR2 sequences are SNHLY and FYNNEI. The CDR3 loop reads CASSVQGASYEQYF. CDR3 sequence (DNA): TGTGCCAGCAGTGTTCAGGGAGCCTCCTACGAGCAGTACTTC.

This clone was detected ten times or more. The V call is TRBV10-2, the J call TRBJ2-3; 12 positions match TRBD2. The germline gives CDR1 WSHSY, CDR2 SAAADI. The CDR3 has 15 amino acids. Unmatched junction bases numbered 4, after V lost 5 bases and J lost 4 bases. The CDR3 is CASSRLAGAADTQYF. In DNA form, the CDR3 reads TGCGCCAGCAGTAGACTAGCGGGAGCGGCAGATACGCAGTATTTT.

There are a few counts of this clone. The junction and the germline gene differ at one end; a read error may be behind it. The V and J genes are TRBV24-1 and TRBJ2-2; TRBD1 matches at 8 bases. Germline loops: CDR1 KGHDR, CDR2 SFDVKD. The CDR3 extends over 16 amino acids. In nucleotides, the CDR3 is TGTGCCACGAGTGACCACTGGACAGGGAACACCTGGGAGCTGTTTTTT. Translated, it gives CATSDHWTGNTWELFF.

As regards this clone: This may arise from a read error, as a much more abundant clone is one base away. The chain couples TRBV3-1 to TRBJ2-5; D possibly uses TRBD1 or TRBD2 (5 bases each). From germline, CDR1 is LGHDT and CDR2 YNNKEL (reference sequence). This CDR3 is 13 amino acids long. V shed 6 bases and J shed 4 bases, with 12 bases lying between them. The CDR3 loop reads CASSLGRGETQYF. Written as DNA, the CDR3 is TGTGCCAGCAGTCTGGGACGGGGAGAGACCCAGTACTTC.

This clone was seen many times. This chain joins TRBV12-3 or TRBV12-4 and TRBJ2-1; 8 bases fit TRBD1. The CDR3 runs 15 residues. V trimming: 4 bases; J trimming: 9 bases; junction bases outside the gene matches: 11. The CDR3 protein is CASSSTLIGTGEQFF. CDR3 coding DNA: TGTGCCAGCAGTTCCACACTAATCGGGACAGGTGAGCAGTTCTTC.

In this sample, this clone turned up many times. The chain couples TRBV7-9 to TRBJ2-7, with TRBD2 identical over 9 bases. The V gene end was trimmed by 6 bases and the J gene end by 3 bases; junction bases not matched to a gene: 9. The CDR3 has 15 residues. Germline V gene lookup returns CDR1 SEHNR and CDR2 FQNEAQ (reference sequence). CDR3 DNA sequence: TGTGCCAGCAGTCATCGACTAGCGGATAACTACGAGCAGTACTTC. Its protein is CASSHRLADNYEQYF.

Turning to this clone: A read error is possible here, since a much larger clone lies one base away. The identical CDR3 is also encoded by other nucleotide sequences in the sample. This chain connects TRBV30 to TRBJ2-5, with D perhaps matching TRBD2 (5 bases). The germline CDR1 and CDR2 sequences are GTSNPN and SVGIG (reference sequence). The CDR3 runs to 12 residues. The DNA for the CDR3 is TGTGCCTGGAATTTTAGTAGGGAGACTCAGTACTTC. It codes for CAWNFSRETQYF.

In its sample, this clone was seen many times. The CDR3 region is CASNGDFSGNQPQHF. In DNA form, the CDR3 reads TGTGCCAGCAACGGGGACTTTTCGGGCAATCAGCCCCAGCATTTT. The genes are TRBV28 and TRBJ1-5; weak D call: TRBD1 (5 bases). The CDR3 sequence is 15 residues long. Per the germline V gene, CDR1 is MDHEN and CDR2 is SYDVKM. Deletions cut 7 bases from V and 2 bases from J, with 15 bases between.

Worth noting for this clone: Sequence at one end of the junction differs from germline and may be a read error. The chain recombines TRBV20-1 with TRBJ2-7, with 9 bases lining up with TRBD2. The V gene's germline CDR1 is DFQATT and CDR2 SNEGSKA (reference sequence). The CDR3 has 18 amino acids. CDR3 in amino acids: CSAPDRTSSSGDFYGQYF. In nucleotides, the CDR3 is TGCAGTGCACCGGACAGGACCAGCTCTAGCGGGGATTTCTACGGGCAGTACTTC.

The chain is built from TRBV5-1 and TRBJ2-7, with 8 bases identical to TRBD2. J was trimmed by 6 bases and V by 1 base; bases with no gene match: 9. Germline CDR1 is SGHRS and CDR2 is YFSETQ. The CDR3 totals 15 residues. As DNA, the CDR3 is TGCGCCAGCAGCTTGTTGGGACTAGAGGGAAGCGAGCAGTACTTC. Translated, it gives CASSLLGLEGSEQYF.

This clone has ten or more counts. The chain employs TRBV5-6 and TRBJ2-3; 8 bases align to TRBD2. Germline CDR1 and CDR2: SGHDT and YYEEEE. V dropped 0 bases and J dropped 2; count of bases not matched to a gene: 5. This CDR3 has 16 residues. The CDR3 nucleotides are TGTGCCAGCAGCTTGGACACGGGAGGGCCCACAGATACGCAGTATTTT. It is translated as CASSLDTGGPTDTQYF.